One and the same sample provided the 7 T cell receptor beta chains below, sequenced in a study of early T cells in non-severe SARS-CoV-2 infection. Each CDR3 protein gets one entry after TCRdb re-called the 5' RACE reads with MiXCR. Among about 69,000 distinct CDR3 sequences listed, over 9.5% were seen once. The sequenced sample was whole blood. These receptors were collected from an adult who was a healthcare worker with PCR-confirmed SARS-CoV-2 infection or an uninfected control (not recorded which).

This clonotype occurred many times. CDR3 protein: CASSLAPDGTIYF. Written as DNA, the CDR3 is TGCGCCAGCAGCCTGGCCCCGGACGGCACCATATATTTT. J is TRBJ1-3 and V is TRBV4-1; D is unresolved. Trimming left V 4 bases short and J 9 bases short, with 13 bases between. Per the germline V gene, CDR1 is MGHRA and CDR2 is YSYEKL. CDR3 length: 13 amino acids.

This clonotype was observed at least ten times. This chain uses TRBV6-5 with TRBJ1-1; weak D call: TRBD1 (5 bases). Germline V gene data show CDR1 as MNHEY and CDR2 as SVGAGI. This CDR3 is 14 amino acids long. Trimming pared 6 bases from V and 6 bases from J, leaving 17 bases between. CDR3 DNA sequence: TGTGCCAGCAGCCAAGCAGGGAACTCGGCTGAAGCTTTCTTT. Amino acids: CASSQAGNSAEAFF.

This clonotype was counted many times. The genes are TRBV5-1 and TRBJ2-4, with unresolved D. V lost 4 bases, J lost 9 bases, and 14 bases lay in between. This CDR3 is 13 amino acids long. Germline V lookup: CDR1 SGHRS, CDR2 YFSETQ. The CDR3 DNA sequence: TGCGCCAGCAGCCAGGAAAGCAAGGGCATTCAGTACTTC. This sequence encodes CASSQESKGIQYF. Looking up the rest from reference TRBV5-1 and TRBJ2-4 gives the full variable domain: KAGVTQTPRYLIKTRGQQVTLSCSPISGHRSVSWYQQTPGQGLQFLFEYFSETQRNKGNFPGRFSGRQFSNSRSEMNVSTLELGDSALYLCASSQESKGIQYFGAGTRLSVL.

This clonotype was counted only a few times. The rearrangement uses TRBV10-3 and TRBJ2-6; D remains unclear. The CDR3 runs 18 residues. Looked up from germline, CDR1 is ENHRY and CDR2 is SYGVKD. Trimming pared 4 bases from V and 2 bases from J, leaving 18 bases between. CDR3: CAISGERLRSPGANVLTF. As DNA, the CDR3 is TGTGCCATCAGTGGCGAACGCCTAAGGAGTCCTGGGGCCAACGTCCTGACTTTC.

This clonotype turned up a few times. The J gene is TRBJ2-7, the V gene TRBV29-1; D is possibly TRBD2 (5 bases). This CDR3 has 12 residues. Trimming pared 4 bases from V and 2 bases from J, leaving 9 bases between. From germline, CDR1 is SQVTM and CDR2 ANQGSEA. In nucleotides, the CDR3 is TGCAGCGTTGGAGGCGGGCCCTACGAGCAGTACTTC. This translates into CSVGGGPYEQYF.

The chain has TRBV20-1 and TRBJ1-5; the match to TRBD1 covers 7 bases. The CDR3 sequence is 15 residues long. CDR1 and CDR2 (germline): DFQATT, SNEGSKA (reference sequence). V shed 2 bases, J shed 2 bases, and the junction held 6 bases outside the gene matches. CDR3 amino acids: CSARSGQMGNQPQHF. CDR3 bases: TGCAGTGCTAGATCGGGACAGATGGGCAATCAGCCCCAGCATTTT.

The chain joins TRBV5-1 to TRBJ2-3, with D maybe TRBD2 (5 bases). The CDR3 has 16 residues. Looked up from germline, CDR1 is SGHRS and CDR2 is YFSETQ. The V end was cut by 0 bases, the J end by 1 base, with 12 bases between. As DNA, the CDR3 is TGCGCCAGCAGCTTGGGGGCAGCGGTCCGCACAGATACGCAGTATTTT. Amino acid sequence: CASSLGAAVRTDTQYF.